These T cell receptor beta chains were read from a single sample in a study of cytomegalovirus exposure and HLA in healthy donors. Clones were read by immunoSEQ multiplex PCR, and TCRdb kept only the in-frame ones, dropping some. Of more than 90,000 clones listed, 82% are singletons. Specimen: PBMCs. The receptors stem from a man under 40 in good health and CMV-seropositive. Both conserved end residues are part of each CDR3. The D gene is left open where the match is weak. A row's size may be missing; if present it is once, few, many or a size class.

V: TRBV10-3; D: TRBD1; size: once; J: TRBJ2-3; DNA: TGTGCCATCAGAGCCCTTTCCGGGACAGGGAGCACAGATACGCAGTATTTT; CDR3: CAIRALSGTGSTDTQYF
V: TRBV10-3; D: .; size: .; J: TRBJ1-4; DNA: TGTGCCATCAGTGAGTCGATTCAGGCTTCTAATGAAAAACTGTTTTTT; CDR3: CAISESIQASNEKLFF
V: TRBV5-4; D: .; size: .; J: TRBJ2-3; DNA: TGTGCCAGCAGCTTGGCCAAAGTGGCCGGCACAGATACGCAGTATTTT; CDR3: CASSLAKVAGTDTQYF
V: TRBV13; D: .; size: few; J: TRBJ1-1; DNA: TGTGCCAGCAGCTCGGCAAATAAGGGAGGGACTGAAGCTTTCTTT; CDR3: CASSSANKGGTEAFF
V: TRBV11-2; D: .; size: .; J: TRBJ2-2; DNA: TGTGCCAGCAGCTTGGGACAAGGGGACACCGGGGAGCTGTTTTTT; CDR3: CASSLGQGDTGELFF
V: TRBV5-1; D: TRBD1; size: .; J: TRBJ2-7; DNA: TGCGCCAGCAGCTCGGGACAGGGAGCCTACGAGCAGTACTTC; CDR3: CASSSGQGAYEQYF
V: TRBV7-8; D: TRBD2; size: .; J: TRBJ2-1; DNA: TGTGCCAGCAGCTTAATTAGCGGGAGGGCTTACAATGAGCAGTTCTTC; CDR3: CASSLISGRAYNEQFF
V: TRBV10-3; D: .; size: .; J: TRBJ1-2; DNA: TGTGCCATCAGTGGATCAGGGGACGGCTACACCTTC; CDR3: CAISGSGDGYTF
V: TRBV7-9; D: TRBD1; size: few; J: TRBJ1-1; DNA: TGTGCCAGCAGCTTAGCCGGGCAGGGGGCAGCTTTCTTT; CDR3: CASSLAGQGAAFF
V: TRBV11-3; D: .; size: few; J: TRBJ2-3; DNA: TGTGCCAGCAGCTCATCCGGGACAAAACTCACAGATACGCAGTATTTT; CDR3: CASSSSGTKLTDTQYF
V: TRBV5-4; D: TRBD2; size: .; J: TRBJ2-2; DNA: TGTGCCAGCAGCCTTGGACTAGCGGGCCAGAAATCCGGGGAGCTGTTTTTT; CDR3: CASSLGLAGQKSGELFF
V: TRBV10-1; D: TRBD1; size: .; J: TRBJ1-3; DNA: TGCGCCAGCAGTGAGTTCTGGACAGGGGACGCGTTCTCTGGAAACACCATATATTTT; CDR3: CASSEFWTGDAFSGNTIYF
V: TRBV21-1; D: .; size: .; J: TRBJ1-1; DNA: TGTGCCAGCAGCAAAGGACAGGGCGTCACTGAAGCTTTCTTT; CDR3: CASSKGQGVTEAFF
V: TRBV5-6; D: TRBD1; size: few; J: TRBJ2-1; DNA: TGTGCCAGCAGCCTGACAGGGGGGTCTAATGAGCAGTTCTTC; CDR3: CASSLTGGSNEQFF
V: TRBV4-1; D: TRBD1; size: .; J: TRBJ1-2; DNA: TGCGCCAGCAGCACCATTGGACAGGTCTATGGCTACACCTTC; CDR3: CASSTIGQVYGYTF
V: TRBV27; D: TRBD1; size: once; J: TRBJ1-5; DNA: TGTGCCAGTTCCCCCCGGGACAGGGCTATCAATCAGCCCCAGCATTTT; CDR3: CASSPRDRAINQPQHF
V: TRBV15; D: .; size: once; J: TRBJ2-2; DNA: TGTGCCACCAGCAGGGCGTGGGGGGTCAACACCGGGGAGCTGTTTTTT; CDR3: CATSRAWGVNTGELFF
V: TRBV2; D: .; size: few; J: TRBJ2-1; DNA: TGTGCCAGCAGTGAAGCGGTGGACAGAGCCTACAATGAGCAGTTCTTC; CDR3: CASSEAVDRAYNEQFF
V: TRBV2; D: .; size: .; J: TRBJ1-5; DNA: TGTGCCAGCAGCATACAAAGTAATCAGCCCCAGCATTTT; CDR3: CASSIQSNQPQHF
V: TRBV7-2; D: TRBD2; size: .; J: TRBJ2-5; DNA: TGTGCCAGCAGCTTACAACTAGCGGGGTTTGAGACCCAGTACTTC; CDR3: CASSLQLAGFETQYF
V: TRBV11-3; D: .; size: once; J: TRBJ2-1; DNA: TGTGCCAGCAGCTTATCGATAGGGAGCAATGAGCAGTTCTTC; CDR3: CASSLSIGSNEQFF
V: TRBV2; D: .; size: .; J: TRBJ1-5; DNA: TGTGCCAGCAGTAGTGAAGCGAATCAGCCCCAGCATTTT; CDR3: CASSSEANQPQHF
V: TRBV19; D: TRBD1; size: .; J: TRBJ1-5; DNA: TGTGCCAGTAGTTTCTACGGGACAGGGGATCAGCCCCAGCATTTT; CDR3: CASSFYGTGDQPQHF